The sample holds many counts of the clone carrying this T cell receptor (beta chain). The source of the sample is a study of molecular identifiers for immune sequencing clone quantification. This CDR3 is built from 16 residues. CDR1 SNHLY and CDR2 FYNNEI come from the germline V gene. The J segment lost 2 bases and the V segment lost 4 bases, leaving 8 bases of the junction unmatched. TCRdb independently ran MiXCR on the PCR reads; one entry per CDR3 protein. The table shows tens of thousands of distinct CDR3 sequences, with less than 20% occurring only once. Specimen: naive CD8+ T cells from blood, with Jurkat cell RNA spiked in. Subset meaning: FACS-sorted CD8+CD4-CCR7+CD45RA+ naive T cells. The clonotype originates from a human donor in good health. Some libraries in this study had Jurkat cell RNA spiked in. The chain uses TRBV2 and TRBJ2-3; TRBD1 matches at 8 bases. CDR3 region: CASSGDKGQVTDTQYF. The CDR3 bases are TGTGCCAGCAGTGGGGATAAGGGACAGGTCACAGATACGCAGTATTTT.